This T cell receptor beta chain was obtained from a study of shared clonotypes between healthy human individuals. Study-level findings and limits: Sharing across a few donors was seen in 4% to 6.5% of naive CD4 clonotypes. Rarefaction indicated that sorted-subset sequencing remained incomplete although depth was large. Relative to memory subsets, naive subsets generally showed larger estimated richness.

This clone showed up just once. Its cognate antigen is unknown. This CDR3 comprises 15 residues. V lost 4 bases to trimming and J lost 0 bases; unmatched junction nucleotides: 2. Germline V gene data show CDR1 as SGHDT and CDR2 as YYEEEE. TCRdb's copy holds only in-frame clones and misses some; the assay was immunoSEQ multiplex PCR. The table records just over 2,000,000 clones, 85% to 95% of them present only once. Sequences were obtained from naive CD4+ T cells sorted from blood. Sample subset: CD45RA+ positively selected. This receptor was identified in a man aged 18-30 years in good health. The rearrangement links TRBV5-6 to TRBJ2-2, with 8 bases lining up with TRBD1. The CDR3 sequence is CASSRDRTNTGELFF. CDR3 sequence (DNA): TGTGCCAGCAGCCGGGACAGGACGAACACCGGGGAGCTGTTTTTT.